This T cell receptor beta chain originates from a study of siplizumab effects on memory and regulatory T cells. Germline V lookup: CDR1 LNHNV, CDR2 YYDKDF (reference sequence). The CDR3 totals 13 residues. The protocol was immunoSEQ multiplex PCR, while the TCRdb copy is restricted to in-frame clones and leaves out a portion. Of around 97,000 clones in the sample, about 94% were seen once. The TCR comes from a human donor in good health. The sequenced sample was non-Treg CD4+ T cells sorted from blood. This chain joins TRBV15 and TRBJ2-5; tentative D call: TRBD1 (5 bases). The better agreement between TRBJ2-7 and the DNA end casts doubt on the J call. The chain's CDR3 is CATSRDRQNEQYF. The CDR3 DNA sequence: TGTGCCACCAGCAGAGACCGACAGAACGAGCAGTACTTC.